A single sample is the source of the 26 T cell receptor beta chains below, sequenced in a study of metastatic and nonmetastatic thyroid tumors. TCRdb re-analyzed the PCR reads using MiXCR. The repertoire has tens of thousands of clones, 20% to 25% of them found once; the top ten carry about 14%. No patient had received any treatment before thyroid surgery. Input material: tumor tissue. The receptors originated from a female donor with papillary thyroid cancer or a benign thyroid nodule (not recorded which). Some clones in this sample may be carry-over from other donors' samples.

The rearrangement joins TRBV6-1 to TRBJ2-7, with 9 nucleotides matching TRBD1. V shed 8 bases and J 6 bases; nucleotides not matched to a gene: 8. This CDR3 is 13 amino acids long. Germline loops: CDR1 MNHNS, CDR2 SASEGT. CDR3 DNA: TGTGCCAGCTTGGACAGGGGTCGCGGCGAGCAGTACTTC. This gives the protein CASLDRGRGEQYF.

This chain joins TRBV5-4 and TRBJ2-2; unclear D gene. The germline V gene has CDR1 SGHNT and CDR2 YYREEE (reference sequence). The CDR3 is 13 residues long. Trimming pared 0 bases from V and 7 bases from J, leaving 7 bases between. The CDR3 nucleotides are TGTGCCAGCAGCTTGGTAGAAGGCGGGGAGCTGTTTTTT. Translation: CASSLVEGGELFF.

This clone was seen a few times. A read error is likely, as this CDR3 ends without the conserved phenylalanine or tryptophan. The chain carries TRBV6-1 and TRBJ2-1; D gene uncertain. Germline lookup yields CDR1 MNHNS and CDR2 SASEGT. This CDR3 contains 15 residues. The germline V and J ends were trimmed by 2 bases and 0 bases, with 8 bases remaining between them. The CDR3 coding sequence is TGTGCCAGCAGTGAAAGGGATTTCTCCTACAATGAGCAGTTCTTA. Translating gives CASSERDFSYNEQFL.

The CDR3 nucleotides read TGTGCCAGCAGTCCCCGGACGCCAGTTTGTTATGGCTACACCTTC. As protein: CASSPRTPVCYGYTF. The gene calls are TRBV6-1 and TRBJ1-2; D gene unclear. Germline V gives CDR1 MNHNS, CDR2 SASEGT. The V end was cut by 5 bases, the J end by 5 bases, with 18 bases between. The CDR3 loop spans 15 amino acids.

There are many counts of this clone. The rearrangement links TRBV5-4 to TRBJ2-7, with 11 bases lining up with TRBD1. Germline V gene data show CDR1 as SGHNT and CDR2 as YYREEE (reference sequence). With 4 bases clipped from V and 3 bases from J, the junction kept 6 bases outside the gene matches. The CDR3 totals 15 residues. This CDR3 reads CASSESDRGHYEQYF. As DNA, the CDR3 is TGTGCCAGCAGCGAGTCGGACAGGGGGCACTACGAGCAGTACTTC.

V is TRBV29-1 and J is TRBJ1-1; D is uncertain. V was cut by 7 bases and J by 0 bases, with 6 bases left in between. CDR1 and CDR2 (germline): SQVTM, ANQGSEA. CDR3 length equals 11 residues. The CDR3 reads CSAVVNTEAFF. DNA for the CDR3: TGCAGCGCCGTCGTGAACACTGAAGCTTTCTTT.

This clone was observed many times. The genes are TRBV24-1 and TRBJ1-5; D gene unclear. This CDR3 region has 13 residues. With 1 base removed from V and 6 bases from J, the gap between germline ends came to 6 bases. Germline V gives CDR1 KGHDR, CDR2 SFDVKD. CDR3 nucleotides: TGTGCCACCAGTGATTTTATTGGTCAGCCCCAGCATTTT. Protein product: CATSDFIGQPQHF.

This clone has at least ten counts. The chain joins TRBV10-3 to TRBJ1-2, with D perhaps matching TRBD1 (6 bases). The CDR3 contains 13 residues. V was shortened by 5 bases and J by 6 bases, with 13 bases between the two germline ends. The V gene's germline CDR1 is ENHRY and CDR2 SYGVKD. The CDR3 loop reads CAISYREGDGYTF. CDR3 nucleotides: TGTGCCATCAGTTACAGGGAAGGGGATGGCTACACCTTC.

The chain links TRBV10-3 to TRBJ2-3; D is perhaps TRBD1 or TRBD2 (5 bases each). With 4 bases removed from V and 6 bases from J, the gap between germline ends came to 14 bases. In germline, CDR1 is ENHRY, CDR2 SYGVKD. This CDR3 contains 14 residues. The CDR3 region is CAISGALGEDTQYF. For the CDR3, the DNA is TGTGCCATCAGTGGGGCCTTAGGGGAGGATACGCAGTATTTT.

This clone was recorded only once. The chain employs TRBV5-1 and TRBJ2-7; a weak D match, TRBD2 (6 bases). This CDR3 is built from 14 residues. From germline, CDR1 is SGHRS and CDR2 YFSETQ. Trimming left V 3 bases short and J 0 bases short, with 10 bases between. Written as DNA, the CDR3 is TGCGCCAGCAGCTGGGGGGTGAACTCCTACGAGCAGTACTTC. Its protein is CASSWGVNSYEQYF.

The gene calls are TRBV11-2 and TRBJ1-5, with D unresolved. The V gene lost 5 bases and the J gene lost 9 bases, with 23 bases spanning the gap. The CDR3 loop spans 16 amino acids. CDR1 SGHAT and CDR2 FQNNGV come from the germline V gene. This chain's CDR3 is CASSDTVARAQRPQHF. CDR3 sequence (DNA): TGTGCCAGCAGCGACACCGTGGCAAGGGCCCAGAGGCCCCAGCATTTT.

This rearrangement joins TRBV19 to TRBJ1-1; TRBD1 is a possible D gene (5 bases). The CDR3 is 15 residues long. The V gene lost 7 bases and the J gene lost 4 bases, with 19 bases spanning the gap. Looked up from germline, CDR1 is LNHDA and CDR2 is SQIVND (reference sequence). CDR3 bases: TGTGCCAGTATTCCTCGAGGGGTACAAGTCACTGAAGCTTTCTTT. This gives the protein CASIPRGVQVTEAFF.

Many counts were recorded for this clone. Just one base apart from a much larger clone, this may be a read error. The V and J genes are TRBV4-2 and TRBJ1-4; D may be TRBD1 (6 bases). Trimming removed 4 bases from V and 2 bases from J, with 8 bases in between. This CDR3 is 14 amino acids long. Germline assignment: CDR1 LGHNA and CDR2 YNFKEQ. In nucleotides, the CDR3 is TGTGCCAGCAGCCCAGGGGCCACTAATGAAAAACTGTTTTTT. As protein: CASSPGATNEKLFF.

This chain uses TRBV24-1 with TRBJ1-2; 8 bases map to TRBD1. Trimming removed 3 bases from V and 8 bases from J; junction bases left unmatched: 10. The length of the CDR3 is 15 residues. Germline assignment: CDR1 KGHDR and CDR2 SFDVKD. The CDR3 DNA reads as TGTGCCACCAGTGATCCGACAGGGGAGTCGGAGGGCTACACCTTC. Translation: CATSDPTGESEGYTF.

This clone was found a few times. The chain links TRBV6-5 to TRBJ1-1, with a possible D match to TRBD1 (5 bases). V was trimmed by 2 bases and J by 7 bases, leaving 5 bases between them. The CDR3 is 11 residues long. Germline V gene data show CDR1 as MNHEY and CDR2 as SVGAGI. In DNA form, the CDR3 reads TGTGCCAGCAGTTACGGGGGTGAAGCTTTCTTT. The encoded protein is CASSYGGEAFF.

This clone was recorded many times. The chain is built from TRBV28 and TRBJ2-1, with 9 positions matching TRBD2. Per the germline V gene, CDR1 is MDHEN and CDR2 is SYDVKM. The V gene end was trimmed by 10 bases and the J gene end by 4 bases; junction bases not matched to a gene: 8. The CDR3 has 14 residues. This CDR3 is CATAGLAYYNEQFF. For the CDR3, the DNA is TGTGCCACCGCGGGACTAGCATATTACAATGAGCAGTTCTTC.

In this sample, this clone turned up a few times. Other DNA sequences of this sample code for an identical CDR3. J is TRBJ2-7 and V is TRBV14, with D hard to call. The germline V and J ends were trimmed by 1 base and 4 bases, with 5 bases remaining between them. The CDR3 sequence is 12 residues long. Germline V CDR1 and CDR2: SGHDN, FVKESK. In DNA, the CDR3 is TGTGCCAGCAGCCAAGGCGGATACGAGCAGTACTTC. Its protein product is CASSQGGYEQYF.

This clone has ten or more counts. The chain uses TRBV24-1 and TRBJ2-2, with a weak D call TRBD2 (5 bases). Germline V gene lookup returns CDR1 KGHDR and CDR2 SFDVKD. The CDR3 loop spans 12 amino acids. The V end lost 6 bases, the J end lost 7 bases, and 8 bases lay between the germline ends. CDR3 sequence reads: CATSSGGGELFF. The CDR3 DNA reads TGTGCCACCAGTTCCGGAGGCGGGGAGCTGTTTTTT.

This clone was seen repeatedly, ten times or more. The J gene is TRBJ2-7, the V gene TRBV4-2, with D possibly matching TRBD2 (6 bases). The CDR3 contains 16 residues. Between the trimmed V and J ends, which lost 0 bases and 0 bases, there was a span of 12 bases. CDR1 LGHNA and CDR2 YNFKEQ come from the germline V gene. The CDR3 DNA is TGTGCCAGCAGCCAAGACGGTGACGGGAGCTCCTACGAGCAGTACTTC. Translation: CASSQDGDGSSYEQYF.

This clone appeared many times. Other DNA sequences in this specimen translate into the identical CDR3. The chain uses TRBV20-1 and TRBJ1-1, with D uncertain. V lost 2 bases to trimming and J lost 1 base, with 5 bases between them. CDR1 is DFQATT, CDR2 SNEGSKA, per germline (reference sequence). CDR3 size: 12 residues. CDR3 sequence: CSARRGNTEAFF. CDR3 in DNA: TGCAGTGCTAGACGCGGGAACACTGAAGCTTTCTTT.

This clone was found many times. A much bigger clone sits one base away, suggesting this may be a read error. The same CDR3 also results from other DNA sequences found in this sample. The chain combines TRBV28 with TRBJ1-5; 10 nucleotides align to TRBD1. Per germline, CDR1 MDHEN and CDR2 SYDVKM. CDR3 length: 16 amino acids. CDR3 loop: CASRQGAWDRNQPQHF. The CDR3 nucleotides are TGTGCCAGTCGACAGGGGGCCTGGGACCGCAATCAGCCCCAGCACTTT.

This clone was recorded a few times. The CDR3 is CASSYRAGEGNEQFF. The CDR3 nucleotides are TGTGCCAGCAGTTACCGGGCAGGGGAGGGGAATGAGCAGTTCTTC. The rearrangement joins TRBV6-5 to TRBJ2-1; tentative D call: TRBD2 (7 bases). Germline V gives CDR1 MNHEY, CDR2 SVGAGI. The CDR3 is 15 residues long. The V end lost 2 bases, the J end lost 7 bases, and 15 bases lay between the germline ends.

By share, this clone ranks as large (0.1 to 1%). J is TRBJ2-2 and V is TRBV6-4; TRBD1 might be the D (5 bases). V was pared by 3 bases and J by 5 bases, with 10 bases between. Germline CDR1 is MRHNA and CDR2 is SNTAGT. This CDR3 region has 14 residues. The CDR3 protein is CASSEGATTGELFF. CDR3 DNA: TGTGCCAGCAGTGAAGGGGCTACGACCGGGGAGCTGTTTTTT.

The chain links TRBV18 to TRBJ2-7; 7 bases are a match to TRBD2. This CDR3 has 14 amino acids. With V trimmed by 6 bases and J by 2 bases, 7 bases remained unmatched. Germline CDR1 and CDR2: KGHSH and LQKENI. As DNA, the CDR3 is TGTGCCAGCTCTCCTCCGGCGGGAGCCTACGAGCAGTACTTC. Translated, it gives CASSPPAGAYEQYF.

The V call is TRBV5-1, the J call TRBJ2-3, with a possible D match to TRBD2 (5 bases). Trimming left V 2 bases short and J 6 bases short, with 10 bases between. CDR3 length equals 13 residues. The germline V gene encodes CDR1 SGHRS and CDR2 YFSETQ. The CDR3 DNA reads as TGCGCCAGCAGCTTACGAGGGCCCGATACGCAGTATTTT. Its translation: CASSLRGPDTQYF.

This clone occurred a few times. The chain couples TRBV6-1 to TRBJ1-2; maybe TRBD1 (6 bases). CDR1 and CDR2 from the germline V gene are MNHNS and SASEGT. The V and J ends lost 6 bases and 4 bases respectively, with 12 bases between them. This CDR3 has 13 residues. The CDR3 is CASRTGTLYGYTF. CDR3 in DNA: TGTGCCAGCAGAACGGGGACACTCTATGGCTACACCTTC.